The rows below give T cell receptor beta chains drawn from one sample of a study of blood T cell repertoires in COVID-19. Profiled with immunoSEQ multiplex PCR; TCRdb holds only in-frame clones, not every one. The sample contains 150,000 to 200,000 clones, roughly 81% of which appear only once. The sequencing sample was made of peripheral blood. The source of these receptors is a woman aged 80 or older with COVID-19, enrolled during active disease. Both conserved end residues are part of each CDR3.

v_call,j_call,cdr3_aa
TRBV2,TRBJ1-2,CASSVVAGGGYTF
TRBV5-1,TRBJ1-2,CASSSLATGGYTF
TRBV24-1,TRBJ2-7,CATSDSGGREQYF
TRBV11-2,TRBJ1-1,CASSRGQQNTEAFF
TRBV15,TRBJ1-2,CATSRDRDLGYTF
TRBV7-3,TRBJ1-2,CASSLEAGRGYTF
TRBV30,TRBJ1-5,CAWSADSLRPQHF
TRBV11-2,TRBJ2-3,CASSRGTTTDTQYF
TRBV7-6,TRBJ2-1,CASSRRGAGYNEQFF
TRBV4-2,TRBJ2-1,CASSLGLAGLNEQFF
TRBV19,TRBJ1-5,CASSIWTGGRRGQPQHF
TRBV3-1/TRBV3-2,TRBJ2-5,CASSQGELATGETQYF
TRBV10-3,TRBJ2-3,CAINLGQGARNTDTQYF
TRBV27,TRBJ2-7,CASRRTELLEYEQYF
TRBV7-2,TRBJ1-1,CASSLLLRSTEAFF
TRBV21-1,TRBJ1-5,CARPSEGKPQHF
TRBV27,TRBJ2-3,CASSQPAGASPGTQYF
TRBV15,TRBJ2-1,CATSGDSQPYNEQFF
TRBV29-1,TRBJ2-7,CSVRGSGGFGDEQYF
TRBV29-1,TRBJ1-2,CSVVVAAGYGYTF
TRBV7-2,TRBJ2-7,CASSQLAGEPHEQYF
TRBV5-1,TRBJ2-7,CASSLVGSTFPYEQYF
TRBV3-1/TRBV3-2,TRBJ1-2,CASSQGAGVINGYTF
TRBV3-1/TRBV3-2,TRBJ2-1,CASSQARGGSYNEQFF
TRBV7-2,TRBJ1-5,CASSFDSSNQPQHF
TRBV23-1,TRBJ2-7,CASGQRTPNTGEQYF
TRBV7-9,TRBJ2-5,CASSLTGGETQYF